The sequence of this T cell receptor (beta chain) was determined in a study of beta chain features in type 1 diabetes. The isolated RNA, all of it, was reverse transcribed, so expressed TCRB transcripts were what got sequenced. Generated by immunoSEQ multiplex PCR, the TCRdb table keeps only in-frame clones and is missing some. The sample carries tens of thousands of clones, about 61% recorded once. CDR1 and CDR2 from the germline V gene are MDHEN and SYDVKM. The CDR3 contains 17 residues. With 10 bases removed from V and 0 bases from J, the gap between germline ends came to 23 bases. This clone was recorded a few times.

This clonotype was obtained from a woman aged 18-29 years in good health. The sample consisted of Tregs from blood. This chain joins TRBV28 and TRBJ2-3, with a possible D match to TRBD1 (6 bases). This CDR3 is CATTGTPVPTSTDTQYF. For the CDR3, the DNA is TGTGCCACCACCGGGACACCTGTGCCGACTAGCACAGATACGCAGTATTTT.